The 29 T cell receptor beta chains below come from one sample, sequenced in a study of cytomegalovirus exposure and HLA in healthy donors. The PCR was carried out with 60 Vbeta primers and 13 Jbeta primers. Sequenced by immunoSEQ multiplex PCR; TCRdb stores in-frame clones only, minus some. The sample has tens of thousands of clones; the top ten hold under 4.5%. Sequenced material: PBMCs. These TCRs come from a man in his forties in good health and CMV-seronegative.

The chain recombines TRBV5-4 with TRBJ1-5, with D maybe TRBD1 (5 bases). V was pared by 2 bases and J by 4 bases, with 16 bases between. CDR3 length equals 16 residues. CDR1 SGHNT and CDR2 YYREEE come from the germline V gene (reference sequence). CDR3 nucleotides: TGTGCCAGCAGCTTTAATAGGGGCGCGGGAAATCAGCCCCAGCATTTT. It translates to CASSFNRGAGNQPQHF.

Remarks on this clone: The junction does not match germline at one end; this may be a read error. The chain's CDR3 is CAGSVAPPGVYEQYF. CDR3 in DNA: TGTGCCGGGAGTGTTGCCCCGCCCGGGGTCTACGAGCAGTACTTC. The genes are TRBV30 and TRBJ2-7; the D gene is possibly TRBD2 (5 bases). The CDR3 consists of 15 residues. Germline values: CDR1 GTSNPN, CDR2 SVGIG (reference sequence).

This chain connects TRBV7-9 to TRBJ2-5; 14 bases line up with TRBD2. The CDR3 runs 19 residues. J gave up 0 bases and V 5 bases, and 11 bases lay outside the gene matches. Germline CDR1 and CDR2: SEHNR and FQNEAQ (reference sequence). CDR3 nucleotide sequence: TGTGCCAGCAGCCCCGGACTAGCGGGAGGCATAACGTACCAAGAGACCCAGTACTTC. Translation: CASSPGLAGGITYQETQYF.

The V call is TRBV6-5, the J call TRBJ1-5; 8 bases map to TRBD1. CDR1 MNHEY and CDR2 SVGAGI come from the germline V gene. Trimming took 6 bases from V and 3 from J; bases not matched to a gene: 7. This CDR3 contains 15 residues. This CDR3 is CASSRQGRFNQPQHF. The CDR3 bases are TGTGCCAGCAGCCGACAGGGGAGATTCAATCAGCCCCAGCATTTT.

This rearrangement joins TRBV5-4 to TRBJ2-1, with 10 bases fitting TRBD2. CDR3 size: 15 residues. V lost 4 bases, J lost 5 bases, and 6 bases stayed unmatched. Germline CDR1 SGHNT, CDR2 YYREEE (reference sequence). The CDR3 sequence: CASSRTSGYNNEQFF. The CDR3 coding sequence is TGTGCCAGCAGCAGGACTAGCGGATATAACAATGAGCAGTTCTTC.

V is TRBV4-3 and J is TRBJ1-5, with TRBD1 identical over 12 bases. The ends lost 4 bases at V and 6 bases at J; junction bases unmatched: 4. The CDR3 is 15 residues long. In germline, CDR1 is LGHNA, CDR2 YSLEER. CDR3 coding DNA: TGCGCCAGCAGCCCCGGGACAGGGGGCGGTCAGCCCCAGCATTTT. Translation: CASSPGTGGGQPQHF.

This chain joins TRBV9 and TRBJ1-1; unclear D gene. V lost 4 bases, J lost 2 bases, and 9 bases lay in between. The CDR3 extends over 13 amino acids. CDR1 and CDR2 (germline): SGDLS, YYNGEE. CDR3 sequence: CASSTNANTEAFF. The CDR3 nucleotides read TGTGCCAGCAGCACTAATGCTAACACTGAAGCTTTCTTT.

The chain uses TRBV29-1 and TRBJ2-5; D might be TRBD2 (5 bases). Per the germline V gene, CDR1 is SQVTM and CDR2 is ANQGSEA. The germline V and J ends were trimmed by 2 bases and 4 bases, with 11 bases remaining between them. The CDR3 contains 13 residues. CDR3 DNA sequence: TGCAGCGTTGAAAAGGGAGTTGGAGAGACCCAGTACTTC. As protein: CSVEKGVGETQYF.

This chain uses TRBV30 with TRBJ1-5, with D possibly TRBD1 on 5 matching bases. The germline CDR1 and CDR2 sequences are GTSNPN and SVGIG (reference sequence). The CDR3 extends over 14 amino acids. V lost 1 base to trimming and J lost 7 bases, with 14 bases between them. CDR3 coding DNA: TGTGCCTGGAGTGCTATTCAGGGTAACCAGCCCCAGCATTTT. Encoded protein: CAWSAIQGNQPQHF.

The CDR3 nucleotides read TGTGCCAGCAGTGAAGTTCCCCACGACAGCACCATATATTTT. It yields the protein CASSEVPHDSTIYF. The V call is TRBV6-1, the J call TRBJ1-3, with D maybe TRBD1 (5 bases). Germline V gene lookup returns CDR1 MNHNS and CDR2 SASEGT. With 1 base removed from V and 9 bases from J, the gap between germline ends came to 13 bases. CDR3 length: 14 amino acids.

The chain uses TRBV4-1 and TRBJ1-3, with D unclear. The CDR3 length is 16 residues. Trimming shortened V by 4 bases and J by 7 bases, and 20 bases separated the two germline ends. CDR1 MGHRA and CDR2 YSYEKL come from the germline V gene. The CDR3 reads CASSREGFLSGNTIYF. CDR3 DNA sequence: TGCGCCAGCAGCCGAGAAGGGTTTTTGAGCGGGAACACCATATATTTT.

This chain links TRBV6-1 with TRBJ2-2; 8 nucleotides line up with TRBD1. The CDR3 consists of 15 residues. Germline loops: CDR1 MNHNS, CDR2 SASEGT. The ends lost 8 bases at V and 5 bases at J; junction bases unmatched: 10. CDR3 nucleotides: TGTGCCAGCGCGAACCGACAGGGGCGGACCGGGGAGCTGTTTTTT. As protein: CASANRQGRTGELFF.

The V gene is TRBV6-4, the J gene TRBJ2-1; tentative D call: TRBD2 (5 bases). The germline gives CDR1 MRHNA, CDR2 SNTAGT. V was pared by 0 bases and J by 2 bases, with 14 bases between. This CDR3 spans 17 amino acids. The CDR3 loop reads CASSDSRGESPYNEQFF. In nucleotides, the CDR3 is TGTGCCAGCAGTGACTCCCGGGGAGAATCCCCCTACAATGAGCAGTTCTTC.

CDR3 residues: CASRNGQNQPQHF. The CDR3 DNA reads TGTGCCAGCAGGAACGGACAAAATCAGCCCCAGCATTTT. The chain is built from TRBV6-5 and TRBJ1-5, with D perhaps matching TRBD1 (5 bases). CDR3 length: 13 amino acids. Trimming stripped 6 bases from V and 4 bases from J, with 10 bases between. Germline CDR1 and CDR2: MNHEY and SVGAGI.

The chain employs TRBV27 and TRBJ2-4; tentatively, D is TRBD2 (6 bases). Trimming stripped 5 bases from V and 1 base from J, with 15 bases between. The CDR3 totals 16 residues. The germline V gene has CDR1 MNHEY and CDR2 SMNVEV (reference sequence). The CDR3 reads CASSPGEGKAKNIQYF. The CDR3 bases are TGTGCCAGCAGTCCGGGAGAAGGAAAGGCCAAAAACATTCAGTACTTC.

The chain has TRBV28 and TRBJ2-7; 9 bases align to TRBD1. Looked up from germline, CDR1 is MDHEN and CDR2 is SYDVKM. This CDR3 comprises 14 residues. V shed 6 bases, J shed 4 bases, and the junction held 7 bases outside the gene matches. The CDR3 DNA sequence: TGTGCCAGCAGCGTCGGGACAGGGACGTACGAGCAGTACTTC. Translating it yields CASSVGTGTYEQYF.

V and J are TRBV30 and TRBJ2-5; D is ambiguous. The CDR3 sequence is 11 residues long. Germline CDR1 reads GTSNPN; CDR2 reads SVGIG (reference sequence). Trimming took off 3 bases at V and 1 base at J, with 3 bases between the two ends. The CDR3 loop is CAWSSQETQYF. In DNA form, the CDR3 reads TGTGCCTGGAGCAGCCAAGAGACCCAGTACTTC.

V gene TRBV6-5 combines with J gene TRBJ1-1; TRBD1 is a possible D gene (5 bases). Germline values: CDR1 MNHEY, CDR2 SVGAGI. Deletions cut 2 bases from V and 3 bases from J, with 13 bases between. The CDR3 length is 15 residues. In DNA form, the CDR3 reads TGTGCCAGCAGTTACCAGACCGGGGGGGACACTGAAGCTTTCTTT. Protein: CASSYQTGGDTEAFF.

This chain links TRBV6-5 with TRBJ1-2, with 7 bases that match TRBD1. Trimming removed 2 bases from V and 6 bases from J; junction bases left unmatched: 6. CDR3 length: 14 residues. Germline-derived CDR1 and CDR2 are MNHEY and SVGAGI. The CDR3 protein is CASSYTRTGDGYTF. In nucleotides, the CDR3 is TGTGCCAGCAGTTACACACGGACAGGTGATGGCTACACCTTC.

The chain carries TRBV27 and TRBJ1-1, with D possibly TRBD1 on 6 matching bases. Trimming removed 8 bases from V and 1 base from J, with 17 bases in between. CDR3 length equals 15 residues. Germline V gene lookup returns CDR1 MNHEY and CDR2 SMNVEV (reference sequence). CDR3 sequence reads: CASRFRGGGNTEAFF. DNA of the CDR3: TGTGCCAGCCGCTTCAGGGGCGGGGGGAACACTGAAGCTTTCTTT.

The CDR3 spells CASSPRASGSYEQYF. CDR3 in DNA: TGTGCCAGCTCACCTCGGGCTAGCGGGTCTTACGAGCAGTACTTC. The chain has TRBV18 and TRBJ2-5, with 8 bases matching TRBD2. Gene TRBJ2-7 matches the end of the DNA better, so the J call may be wrong. The CDR3 extends over 15 amino acids. Germline CDR1 reads KGHSH; CDR2 reads LQKENI.

The chain employs TRBV30 and TRBJ2-5; D is possibly TRBD2 (6 bases). Germline CDR1 is GTSNPN and CDR2 is SVGIG (reference sequence). The CDR3 is 13 residues long. V shed 2 bases and J shed 2 bases, with 9 bases lying between them. DNA for the CDR3: TGTGCCTGGAGTTTAGCGGTACAAGAGACCCAGTACTTC. Translated: CAWSLAVQETQYF.

The chain employs TRBV7-2 and TRBJ1-2, with D hard to call. This CDR3 contains 17 residues. Germline CDR1 is SGHTA and CDR2 is FQGNSA. Trimming removed 4 bases at V and 8 bases at J, with 26 bases between. The CDR3 reads CASSSPMTAGGPRGYTF. DNA for the CDR3: TGTGCCAGCAGCTCCCCCATGACCGCCGGCGGCCCGCGCGGCTACACCTTC.

The rearrangement joins TRBV29-1 to TRBJ1-1; D may be TRBD1 (5 bases). The CDR3 length is 12 residues. Germline CDR1 and CDR2: SQVTM and ANQGSEA. The V gene lost 3 bases and the J gene lost 6 bases, with 11 bases spanning the gap. The CDR3 sequence is CSVDRANAEAFF. The CDR3 region has the DNA TGCAGCGTTGACAGGGCAAACGCTGAAGCTTTCTTT. Using reference TRBV29-1 and TRBJ1-1 for the parts outside the CDR3, the full variable domain is SAVISQKPSRDICQRGTSLTIQCQVDSQVTMMFWYRQQPGQSLTLIATANQGSEATYESGFVIDKFPISRPNLTFSTLTVSNMSPEDSSIYLCSVDRANAEAFFGQGTRLTVV.

The rearrangement joins TRBV5-1 to TRBJ2-3; D call uncertain. Trimming took off 2 bases at V and 3 bases at J, with 4 bases between the two ends. This CDR3 is built from 12 residues. Germline CDR1 SGHRS, CDR2 YFSETQ. CDR3 amino acids: CASSFATDTQYF. As DNA, the CDR3 is TGCGCCAGCAGCTTTGCGACAGATACGCAGTATTTT.

This clone is medium-sized by frequency. This chain uses TRBV6-4 with TRBJ2-1; 12 bases align to TRBD2. The CDR3 runs 15 residues. The germline V gene encodes CDR1 MRHNA and CDR2 SNTAGT. The V gene end was trimmed by 0 bases and the J gene end by 6 bases; junction bases not matched to a gene: 0. The CDR3 region is CASSDSLAGGNEQFF. In DNA form, the CDR3 reads TGTGCCAGCAGTGACTCACTAGCGGGAGGCAATGAGCAGTTCTTC.

The rearrangement links TRBV30 to TRBJ2-5, with 7 positions matching TRBD2. The CDR3 covers 12 residues. CDR1 is GTSNPN, CDR2 SVGIG, per germline (reference sequence). Unmatched junction bases numbered 5, after V lost 5 bases and J lost 5 bases. CDR3: CAWGHGRETQYF. CDR3 DNA sequence: TGTGCCTGGGGCCACGGGAGGGAGACCCAGTACTTC.

The rearrangement uses TRBV6-5 and TRBJ2-7; TRBD2 is a possible D gene (5 bases). Germline V gene lookup returns CDR1 MNHEY and CDR2 SVGAGI. The germline V and J ends were trimmed by 2 bases and 3 bases, with 14 bases remaining between them. This CDR3 comprises 15 residues. Here the CDR3 DNA reads TGTGCCAGCAGTTACACGGCGAATAGCGTCTACGAGCAGTACTTC. Translating it yields CASSYTANSVYEQYF.

The CDR3 region has the DNA TGCGCCAGCAGCCTCCAGGGGCTGGAAGCTTTCTTT. It specifies CASSLQGLEAFF. The V and J genes are TRBV4-3 and TRBJ1-1; perhaps TRBD1 as D (6 bases). The germline V gene encodes CDR1 LGHNA and CDR2 YSLEER. Trimming took 4 bases from V and 8 from J, leaving 11 bases between them. There are 12 residues in the CDR3.